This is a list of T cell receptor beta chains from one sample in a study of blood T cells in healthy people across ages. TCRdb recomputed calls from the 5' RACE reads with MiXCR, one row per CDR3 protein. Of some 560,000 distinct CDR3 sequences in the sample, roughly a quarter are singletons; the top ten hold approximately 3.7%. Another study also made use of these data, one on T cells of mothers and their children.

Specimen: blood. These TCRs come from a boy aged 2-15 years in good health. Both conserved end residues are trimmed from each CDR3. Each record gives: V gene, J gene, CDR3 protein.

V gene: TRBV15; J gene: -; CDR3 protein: APSSGTEQF
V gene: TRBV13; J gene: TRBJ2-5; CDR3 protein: ASSLVGGAEETQY
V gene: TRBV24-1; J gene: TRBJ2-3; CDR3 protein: ATSDPQSQSDTQY
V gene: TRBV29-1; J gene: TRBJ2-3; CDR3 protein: SVYQGGTQY
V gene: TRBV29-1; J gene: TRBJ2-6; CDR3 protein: SVSAGGQILSGANVLT
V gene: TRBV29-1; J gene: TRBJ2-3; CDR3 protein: SVEARLLPDTQY
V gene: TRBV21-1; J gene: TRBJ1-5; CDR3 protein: ASSASDRVGNQPQH
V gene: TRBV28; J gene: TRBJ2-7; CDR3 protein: ASSLWPLSPSSYEQY
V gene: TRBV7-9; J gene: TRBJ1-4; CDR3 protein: ASNGTGGEDIGEKLF
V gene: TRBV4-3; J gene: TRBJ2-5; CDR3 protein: ASSYLADQETQY
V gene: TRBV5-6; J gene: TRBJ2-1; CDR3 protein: ASSPSLRSEQF